This entry concerns a single T cell receptor (beta chain). What it binds is unknown. This specimen comes from a study of siplizumab effects on memory and regulatory T cells. Notes on the study in general: Memory cells seemed less diverse than naive T cells, which also seemed major contributors to the alloresponse. Suppressive activity of Tregs proliferating in siplizumab cultures remained unconfirmed.

CDR1 and CDR2 (germline): DFQATT, SNEGSKA (reference sequence). The CDR3 extends over 11 amino acids. Each sample yielded about 96,000 assayed TCR templates. TCRdb's copy holds only in-frame clones and misses some; the assay was immunoSEQ multiplex PCR. This sample yields approximately 100,000 clones, of which roughly 94% are seen a single time; approximately 1.4% belongs to the top ten. The source material was non-Treg CD4+ T cells sorted from blood. The chain carries TRBV20-1 and TRBJ2-3; D gene uncertain. The origin of this receptor is a human donor in good health. The CDR3 DNA reads as TGCATGGCTGAGAGGACAGATACGCAGTATTTT. It is translated as CMAERTDTQYF.